In its sample, the clone carrying this TCR beta chain was seen many times. The antigen remains unidentified. This record belongs to a study of CD8 T cells in ankylosing spondylitis. Overall study findings and caveats: The study identified a TCR beta motif of roughly eight highly homologous variants that appeared characteristic of ankylosing spondylitis blood. Disease-associated clones were reportedly significantly overrepresented in matched ankylosing spondylitis synovial fluid.

Germline CDR1 and CDR2: KGHDR and SFDVKD. The V segment lost 3 bases and the J segment 4 bases; nucleotides outside the gene matches: 4. CDR3 length equals 15 residues. A quantitative 5'-RACE method, one with molecular barcodes, was used to make TCR beta libraries. TCRdb passed the 5' RACE reads through MiXCR, listing each CDR3 protein once. The table lists 200,000 to 250,000 distinct CDR3 sequences, around 24% of them singletons. The V gene is TRBV24-1, the J gene TRBJ2-2; 7 bases are a match to TRBD2. The clonotype was recovered from a male donor with ankylosing spondylitis or in good health (not recorded which). The sample taken for sequencing was blood, either unsorted or a sorted T cell fraction (not recorded which). CDR3 sequence reads: CATSDGGRSTGELFF. CDR3 in DNA: TGTGCCACCAGTGATGGCGGGAGAAGCACCGGGGAGCTGTTTTTT.